This passage covers 3 T cell receptor beta chains from one sample sequenced in a study of shared clonotypes between healthy human individuals. Profiled with immunoSEQ multiplex PCR; TCRdb holds only in-frame clones, not every one. The repertoire holds roughly 2.5 million clones, with approximately 90% as singletons. The sample consisted of naive CD4+ T cells sorted from blood. Subset defined: CD45RA+ positively selected. The receptors originated from a man aged 18 to 30 in good health.

V usage is TRBV5-1 and J usage is TRBJ1-1; maybe TRBD1 (5 bases). CDR1 and CDR2 (germline): SGHRS, YFSETQ. This CDR3 has 14 residues. Trimming stripped 4 bases from V and 2 bases from J, with 12 bases between. Here the CDR3 reads CASSAGPANTEAFF. CDR3 bases: TGCGCCAGCAGCGCGGGACCCGCAAACACTGAAGCTTTCTTT.

The chain employs TRBV19 and TRBJ2-7; TRBD1 matches 9 bases. In germline, CDR1 is LNHDA, CDR2 SQIVND (reference sequence). The CDR3 runs to 13 residues. V was pared by 11 bases and J by 3 bases, with 8 bases of the junction left unmatched. The CDR3: CARWTGDYYEQYF. The CDR3 nucleotides are TGTGCCCGATGGACAGGGGATTACTACGAGCAGTACTTC.

The gene calls are TRBV2 and TRBJ1-1; tentatively, D is TRBD1 (6 bases). V was pared by 8 bases and J by 2 bases, with 12 bases between. This CDR3 is 13 amino acids long. Per germline, CDR1 SNHLY and CDR2 FYNNEI. In nucleotides, the CDR3 is TGTGCCAGCGTAGGACAGAGCAACACTGAAGCTTTCTTT. The encoded protein is CASVGQSNTEAFF.